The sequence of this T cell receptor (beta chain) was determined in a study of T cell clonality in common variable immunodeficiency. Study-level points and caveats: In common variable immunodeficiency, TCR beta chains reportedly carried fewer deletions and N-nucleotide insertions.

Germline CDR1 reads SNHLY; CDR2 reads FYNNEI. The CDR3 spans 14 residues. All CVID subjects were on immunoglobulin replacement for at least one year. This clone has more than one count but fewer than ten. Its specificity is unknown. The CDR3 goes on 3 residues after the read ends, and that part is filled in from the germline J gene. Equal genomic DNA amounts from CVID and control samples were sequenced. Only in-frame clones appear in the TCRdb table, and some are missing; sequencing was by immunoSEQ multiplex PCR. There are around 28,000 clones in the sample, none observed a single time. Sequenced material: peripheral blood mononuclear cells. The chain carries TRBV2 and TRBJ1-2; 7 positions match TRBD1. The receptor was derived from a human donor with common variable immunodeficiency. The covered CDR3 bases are TGTGCCAGCAGGGCGACAGGGTTGTTATACGGC. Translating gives CASRATGLLYG. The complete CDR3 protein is CASRATGLLYGYTF.